The source of this T cell receptor (beta chain) is a study of blood T cell repertoires in COVID-19. TCRdb's table, derived via immunoSEQ multiplex PCR, lists solely in-frame clones and lacks some. Of roughly 76,000 clones detected, approximately 90% appear once; the ten largest clones hold about 15%. The V and J ends lost 7 bases and 6 bases, in that order; junction bases with no gene match: 12. Germline lookup yields CDR1 SNHLY and CDR2 FYNNEI. There are 15 residues in the CDR3. This clone has just one count. The source material was peripheral blood. This chain uses TRBV2 with TRBJ2-1, with 7 positions matching TRBD2. The receptor comes from an older man with active or convalescent COVID-19. DNA for the CDR3: TGTGCCAGCAATGTGGCGGGAGTGTCTGGCAATGAGCAGTTCTTC. This translates into CASNVAGVSGNEQFF. The full variable domain, its missing parts supplied by reference TRBV2 and TRBJ2-1, is EPEVTQTPSHQVTQMGQEVILRCVPISNHLYFYWYRQILGQKVEFLVSFYNNEISEKSEIFDDQFSVERPDGSNFTLKIRSTKLEDSAMYFCASNVAGVSGNEQFFGPGTRLTVL.